This passage covers 14 T cell receptor beta chains from one sample sequenced in a study of blood T cell repertoires in COVID-19. Produced via immunoSEQ multiplex PCR; TCRdb's table is partial and in-frame only. The sample records around 240,000 clones, approximately 83% being singletons. Sequenced input: PBMCs or T cells enriched from blood (not recorded which). These receptor sequences come from a woman in her forties or fifties who had recovered from COVID-19.

This clone has a single count. The chain links TRBV28 to TRBJ1-1, with 8 bases lining up with TRBD1. The CDR3 runs to 17 residues. CDR1 is MDHEN, CDR2 SYDVKM, per germline. The trim removed 0 bases at V and 0 bases at J, leaving 6 bases unmatched. The CDR3 DNA follows: TGTGCCAGCAGTTTATGGGCAGGGGGCGCGATGAACACTGAAGCTTTCTTT. Translating gives CASSLWAGGAMNTEAFF.

The chain carries TRBV2 and TRBJ2-1; TRBD2 matches 7 bases. Trimming removed 8 bases from V and 1 base from J; junction bases left unmatched: 2. This CDR3 has 13 amino acids. Looked up from germline, CDR1 is SNHLY and CDR2 is FYNNEI. The CDR3 sequence: CASLRESYNEQFF. The CDR3 DNA follows: TGTGCCAGCCTGCGGGAGTCCTACAATGAGCAGTTCTTC.

In nucleotides, the CDR3 is TGTGCCAGCTCACCACAACAGGGGGAGACCCAGTACTTC. It translates to CASSPQQGETQYF. The chain joins TRBV18 to TRBJ2-5, with TRBD1 identical over 7 bases. V shed 1 base and J 5 bases; nucleotides not matched to a gene: 1. From germline, CDR1 is KGHSH and CDR2 LQKENI. The CDR3 consists of 13 residues.

The rearrangement joins TRBV10-1 to TRBJ1-1; D is unclear. Trimming removed 7 bases at V and 5 bases at J, with 14 bases between. The CDR3 covers 13 residues. CDR1 is WNHNN and CDR2 is SYGVQD in the germline V gene (reference sequence). CDR3 region: CASNTGPGTEAFF. In DNA, the CDR3 is TGCGCCAGCAACACTGGACCGGGGACTGAAGCTTTCTTT.

This clone was observed a handful of times. The chain has TRBV10-3 and TRBJ1-1, with 10 bases that match TRBD1. This CDR3 region has 15 residues. The trim removed 6 bases at V and 2 bases at J, leaving 6 bases unmatched. Per germline, CDR1 ENHRY and CDR2 SYGVKD. The CDR3 reads CAIRRDRGVNTEAFF. The DNA for the CDR3 is TGTGCCATCAGGCGGGACAGGGGCGTTAACACTGAAGCTTTCTTT.

This sequence joins TRBV7-9 and TRBJ1-1; TRBD1 is a possible D gene (6 bases). Between the trimmed V and J ends, which lost 5 bases and 3 bases, there was a span of 13 bases. The CDR3 runs 14 residues. CDR1 is SEHNR, CDR2 FQNEAQ, per germline (reference sequence). The DNA of the CDR3 is TGTGCCAGCAGCGAACAGGGCAGCGACACTGAAGCTTTCTTT. This codes for CASSEQGSDTEAFF.

The chain combines TRBV19 with TRBJ2-1, with 10 nucleotides matching TRBD2. Germline V gene data show CDR1 as LNHDA and CDR2 as SQIVND (reference sequence). The CDR3 runs to 18 residues. After removal of 5 bases from V and 1 base from J, the junction contained 11 bases not matched to a gene. In DNA, the CDR3 is TGTGCCAGTAGTGAGCTAGCGGGAGCTGTGGGGTCCTACAATGAGCAGTTCTTC. This codes for CASSELAGAVGSYNEQFF.

The CDR3 spells CASSLDPGTDTQYF. The CDR3 DNA reads as TGTGCCAGCAGCTTAGATCCGGGAACAGATACGCAGTATTTT. V usage is TRBV11-2 and J usage is TRBJ2-3; D might be TRBD2 (5 bases). CDR1 is SGHAT, CDR2 FQNNGV, per germline. The CDR3 is 14 residues long. V was pared by 0 bases and J by 3 bases, with 7 bases between. The full variable domain, completed using reference TRBV11-2 and TRBJ2-3, is EAGVAQSPRYKIIEKRQSVAFWCNPISGHATLYWYQQILGQGPKLLIQFQNNGVVDDSQLPKDRFSAERLKGVDSTLKIQPAKLEDSAVYLCASSLDPGTDTQYFGPGTRLTVL.

The V gene is TRBV9, the J gene TRBJ1-3; no reliable D call. This CDR3 comprises 12 residues. Trimming cost V 4 bases and J 7 bases, with 9 bases left between them. Germline values: CDR1 SGDLS, CDR2 YYNGEE. The CDR3 loop is CASSPTGNTIYF. The CDR3 DNA reads as TGTGCCAGCAGCCCCACGGGTAACACCATATATTTT.

The V gene is TRBV27, the J gene TRBJ1-2; 8 bases are a match to TRBD1. Germline CDR1 and CDR2: MNHEY and SMNVEV (reference sequence). CDR3 length equals 17 residues. J gave up 1 base and V 4 bases, and 11 bases lay outside the gene matches. CDR3 protein: CASSYSQGAEINYGYTF. The CDR3 DNA is TGTGCCAGCAGTTATAGCCAGGGGGCGGAGATTAACTATGGCTACACCTTC.

V usage is TRBV5-1 and J usage is TRBJ2-5, with 8 nucleotides matching TRBD1. CDR3 length equals 14 residues. J gave up 4 bases and V 7 bases, and 9 bases lay outside the gene matches. From germline, CDR1 is SGHRS and CDR2 YFSETQ. The CDR3: CASGPTGDPETQYF. The CDR3 DNA reads TGCGCCAGCGGACCGACAGGGGACCCAGAGACCCAGTACTTC.

The V and J genes are TRBV10-1 and TRBJ1-2; TRBD1 matches 10 bases. The J segment lost 6 bases and the V segment lost 6 bases, leaving 7 bases of the junction unmatched. CDR1 and CDR2 from the germline V gene are WNHNN and SYGVQD (reference sequence). The CDR3 has 14 amino acids. The CDR3 DNA follows: TGCGCCAGCAGGTCCGTGGGACAGGGGAATGGCTACACCTTC. Amino acid sequence: CASRSVGQGNGYTF.

This clone was seen at least ten times. V usage is TRBV5-1 and J usage is TRBJ2-3; TRBD2 agrees at 11 bases. Germline CDR1 SGHRS, CDR2 YFSETQ. CDR3 length: 15 amino acids. Trimming at V came to 4 bases and at J to 4 bases, leaving 5 bases not matched to a gene. For the CDR3, the DNA is TGCGCCAGCAGCCCACCGGGACTAGCGGCAGATACGCAGTATTTT. As protein: CASSPPGLAADTQYF.

The chain combines TRBV7-8 with TRBJ1-5, with D perhaps matching TRBD1 (5 bases). This CDR3 is 13 amino acids long. Trimming shortened V by 3 bases and J by 7 bases, and 10 bases separated the two germline ends. The germline V gene has CDR1 SGHVS and CDR2 FQNEAQ. Here the CDR3 reads CASSFQGGQPQHF. As DNA, the CDR3 is TGTGCCAGCAGCTTTCAGGGAGGCCAGCCCCAGCATTTT.